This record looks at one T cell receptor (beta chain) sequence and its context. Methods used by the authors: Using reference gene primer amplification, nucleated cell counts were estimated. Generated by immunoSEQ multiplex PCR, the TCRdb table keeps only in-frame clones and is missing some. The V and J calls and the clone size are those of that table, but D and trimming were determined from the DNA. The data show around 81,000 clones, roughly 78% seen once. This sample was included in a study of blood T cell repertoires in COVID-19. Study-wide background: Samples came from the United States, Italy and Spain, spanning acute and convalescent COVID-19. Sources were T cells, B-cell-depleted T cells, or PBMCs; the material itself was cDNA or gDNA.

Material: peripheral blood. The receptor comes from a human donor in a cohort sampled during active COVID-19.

In DNA, the CDR3 is TGTGCCAGCAGCCTGGGGGGGGCTTCGGGCGAAAAACTGTTTTTT. Translation gives CASSLGGASGEKLFF. This chain joins TRBV6-5 and TRBJ1-4; the D gene is possibly TRBD1 (6 bases). The CDR3 spans 15 residues. Germline CDR1 and CDR2: MNHEY and SVGAGI. V dropped 6 bases and J dropped 8 bases, with 19 bases sitting between them.